Detailed here is one T cell receptor (beta chain). Its antigen is unidentified. Germline CDR1 reads MNHNS; CDR2 reads SASEGT. This CDR3 is 15 amino acids long. V lost 1 base, J lost 0 bases, and 9 bases lay in between. Some clones are missing from TCRdb's copy, which holds only in-frame ones; the method was immunoSEQ multiplex PCR. The data contain around 110,000 clones, 88% of them singletons. This sample was included in a study of T cell responses to AZD1222 COVID-19 vaccine. Overall study findings and caveats: In a largely white British group with more females than males, clonal diversity was possibly underestimated.

The sequenced sample was peripheral blood, obtained on day 0 of AZD1222 vaccination. This sequence joins TRBV6-1 and TRBJ1-2; D uncertain. The source is an adult in good health. The CDR3 here is CASSEEAGANYGYTF. The CDR3 nucleotides read TGTGCCAGCAGTGAAGAGGCAGGAGCTAACTATGGCTACACCTTC.